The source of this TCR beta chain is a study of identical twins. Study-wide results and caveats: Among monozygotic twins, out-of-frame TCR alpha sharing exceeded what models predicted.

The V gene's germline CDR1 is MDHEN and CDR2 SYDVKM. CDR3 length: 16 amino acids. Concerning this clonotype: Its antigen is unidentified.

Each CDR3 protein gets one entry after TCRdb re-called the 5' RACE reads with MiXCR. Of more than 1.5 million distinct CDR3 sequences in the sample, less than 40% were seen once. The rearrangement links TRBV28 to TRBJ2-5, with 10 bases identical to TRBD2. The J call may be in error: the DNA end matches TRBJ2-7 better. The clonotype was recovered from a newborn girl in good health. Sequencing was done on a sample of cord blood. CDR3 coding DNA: TGTGCCAGCAGGCCAGCGGGAGGGCCAACCCAATACGAGCAGTACTTC. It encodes CASRPAGGPTQYEQYF.